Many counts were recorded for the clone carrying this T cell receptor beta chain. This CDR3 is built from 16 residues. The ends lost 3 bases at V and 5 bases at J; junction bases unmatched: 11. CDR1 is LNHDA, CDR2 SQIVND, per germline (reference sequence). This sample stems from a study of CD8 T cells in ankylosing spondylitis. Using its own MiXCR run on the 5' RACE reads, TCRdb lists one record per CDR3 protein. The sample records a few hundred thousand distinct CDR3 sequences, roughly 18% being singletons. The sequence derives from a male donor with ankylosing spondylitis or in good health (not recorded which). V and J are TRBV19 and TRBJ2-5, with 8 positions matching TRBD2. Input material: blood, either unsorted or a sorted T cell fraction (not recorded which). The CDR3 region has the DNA TGTGCCAGTAGTATGGAGGGACTAGGAATCGGGGAGACCCAGTACTTC. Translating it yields CASSMEGLGIGETQYF.